Below, 10 T cell receptor beta chains from the same sample are listed, as sequenced in a study of cytomegalovirus exposure and HLA in healthy donors. Researchers ran the PCR with 60 Vbeta and 13 Jbeta primers. TCRdb's table, derived via immunoSEQ multiplex PCR, lists solely in-frame clones and lacks some. The profile shows approximately 280,000 clones, about 87% of them singletons. What was sequenced was PBMCs. These receptors were taken from a woman aged 18-35 years in good health and CMV-seronegative.

The chain uses TRBV9 and TRBJ2-5, with 9 bases identical to TRBD2. In germline, CDR1 is SGDLS, CDR2 YYNGEE. After removal of 4 bases from V and 2 bases from J, the junction contained 9 bases not matched to a gene. The CDR3 is 16 amino acids. The CDR3 nucleotides are TGTGCCAGCAGCCCCGTAGCGGGGGAGATGCAAGAGACCCAGTACTTC. It specifies CASSPVAGEMQETQYF.

This clone came up a few times. V gene TRBV6-1 combines with J gene TRBJ1-6; no reliable D call. The CDR3 has 16 residues. Trimming removed 2 bases at V and 6 bases at J, with 14 bases between. The germline CDR1 and CDR2 sequences are MNHNS and SASEGT. The CDR3 reads CASSELFTETNSPLHF. The CDR3 DNA reads TGTGCCAGCAGTGAACTGTTCACAGAGACTAATTCACCCCTCCACTTT.

The chain couples TRBV7-6 to TRBJ1-4; D ambiguous. The CDR3 length is 16 residues. Deletions cut 4 bases from V and 0 bases from J, with 12 bases between. Germline V gene data show CDR1 as SGHVS and CDR2 as FNYEAQ. The CDR3 nucleotides read TGTGCCAGCAGCTCACTCTCGGGATCAACTAATGAAAAACTGTTTTTT. The encoded protein is CASSSLSGSTNEKLFF.

The chain couples TRBV9 to TRBJ2-1, with D possibly being TRBD2 (6 bases). V shed 7 bases and J shed 5 bases, with 10 bases lying between them. Germline V lookup: CDR1 SGDLS, CDR2 YYNGEE. The CDR3 covers 12 residues. The CDR3 bases are TGTGCCAGCGGCCGGACTAACAATGAGCAGTTCTTC. It codes for CASGRTNNEQFF.

The chain couples TRBV5-1 to TRBJ1-1; 7 bases align to TRBD1. The CDR3 has 14 residues. V lost 3 bases to trimming and J lost 1 base; unmatched junction nucleotides: 3. Germline V gene sequence: CDR1 SGHRS, CDR2 YFSETQ. The CDR3 is CASSSGTANTEAFF. CDR3 bases: TGCGCCAGCAGCTCCGGGACAGCGAACACTGAAGCTTTCTTT.

A note on this clone: This sample includes further DNA sequences coding for the same CDR3. The chain employs TRBV27 and TRBJ1-6; D is possibly TRBD1 (6 bases). The germline gives CDR1 MNHEY, CDR2 SMNVEV (reference sequence). The CDR3 totals 16 residues. The V and J ends lost 3 bases and 5 bases respectively, with 14 bases between them. The CDR3 DNA reads as TGTGCCAGCAGTTTGAAGACAGGAGGCAATAATTCACCCCTCCACTTT. It is translated as CASSLKTGGNNSPLHF.

The chain links TRBV30 to TRBJ1-2, with D unresolved. The length of the CDR3 is 12 residues. Trimming removed 0 bases at V and 4 bases at J, with 6 bases between. Looked up from germline, CDR1 is GTSNPN and CDR2 is SVGIG (reference sequence). CDR3 residues: CAWSVNSYGYTF. CDR3 coding DNA: TGTGCCTGGAGTGTAAACAGCTATGGCTACACCTTC.

This clone was seen more than once but under ten times. V is TRBV4-2 and J is TRBJ2-5; D is possibly TRBD1 (5 bases). CDR1 is LGHNA, CDR2 YNFKEQ, per germline. CDR3 length: 14 amino acids. V lost 1 base and J lost 3, with 9 bases in between. The CDR3 protein is CASSQVGREETQYF. The CDR3 nucleotides read TGTGCCAGCAGCCAAGTGGGCAGGGAAGAGACCCAGTACTTC.

This clone was seen a handful of times. The rearrangement links TRBV25-1 to TRBJ2-7; 9 bases are a match to TRBD1. The germline V gene encodes CDR1 MGHDK and CDR2 SYGVNS. There are 14 residues in the CDR3. V was clipped by 4 bases and J by 2 bases; unmatched bases: 3. CDR3 in amino acids: CASSGTGATYEQYF. The DNA for the CDR3 is TGTGCCAGCAGTGGGACAGGGGCTACCTACGAGCAGTACTTC.

The V gene is TRBV6-5, the J gene TRBJ2-3, with D hard to call. The length of the CDR3 is 12 residues. Germline-derived CDR1 and CDR2 are MNHEY and SVGAGI. V was pared by 8 bases and J by 4 bases, with 10 bases between. The CDR3 is CASRLEPDTQYF. DNA of the CDR3: TGTGCCAGCCGATTGGAGCCAGATACGCAGTATTTT.